The clone carrying this T cell receptor beta chain showed up many times. The data derive from a study of T cells in Graves' hyperthyroidism and ophthalmopathy. Authors of the study amplified TCR beta CDR3 regions from RNA transcripts. First-round RT-PCR of the TCR CDR3 relied on the HTBI primer set. TCRdb re-analysed the multiplex PCR reads in MiXCR, keeping a single row per CDR3 protein. The data show about 420,000 distinct CDR3 sequences, roughly 15% seen once. Clinical symptoms, serum thyroxine and TRAb, thyroid ultrasound and orbital computed tomography were used for the diagnoses. CDR3 size: 13 residues. CDR1 is SGHRS, CDR2 YFSETQ, per germline. V dropped 0 bases and J dropped 7 bases, with 10 bases sitting between them.

The chain employs TRBV5-1 and TRBJ1-1; D gene unclear. The sequenced sample was blood. This sequence was found in a woman younger than 35 with Graves' hyperthyroidism. This CDR3 is CASSLDSGVEAFF. CDR3 bases: TGCGCCAGCAGCTTGGATTCCGGGGTTGAAGCTTTCTTT.